A single sample gave rise to the 20 T cell receptor beta chains below, sequenced in a study of T-cell memory formation after mild COVID-19 (dated by TCRdb to the early 2020s). The library was made by 5' RACE. Sequencing was performed on an Illumina NovaSeq 6000. TCRdb's own reprocessing of the public reads used fastp at Q25 and MiXCR and kept productive beta chains. Every CDR3 protein is listed once, alongside the most common genes and DNA of its rows. The sample table lists under 400,000 distinct CDR3 sequences, under 25% of them with a count of one. About 12% of the sample is taken by the ten largest. The sequencing input was PBMCs or a T cell subset sorted from them (not recorded which). Receptors originate from an adult woman who had mild COVID-19 (a few samples of this study predate the infection). The sample titles of this study are shuffled in the database, so cell type and time point are left out; the donor was told from shared clones.

The chain links TRBV24-1 to TRBJ1-1; D is possibly TRBD1 (5 bases). Deletions cut 9 bases from V and 4 bases from J, with 5 bases between. Germline V gene data show CDR1 as KGHDR and CDR2 as SFDVKD. The CDR3 loop spans 10 amino acids. The CDR3 sequence is CATGATEAFF. Written as DNA, the CDR3 is TGTGCCACCGGGGCCACTGAAGCTTTCTTT.

This clonotype has a count of ten or more. This sequence joins TRBV5-1 and TRBJ2-7; perhaps TRBD1 as D (6 bases). The CDR3 length is 14 residues. From germline, CDR1 is SGHRS and CDR2 YFSETQ. V was clipped by 2 bases and J by 0 bases, with 9 bases between them. The CDR3 nucleotides are TGCGCCAGCAGCTTAGAGGGGGACTCCTACGAGCAGTACTTC. Translated, it gives CASSLEGDSYEQYF.

The CDR3 loop is CASSYSSSGTLTYEQYF. CDR3 DNA: TGTGCCAGCAGTTACTCGAGCTCCGGGACGCTTACCTACGAGCAGTACTTC. The chain joins TRBV6-5 to TRBJ2-7; D may correspond to TRBD1 or TRBD2 (5 bases each). V was pared by 0 bases and J by 2 bases, with 17 bases between. The CDR3 covers 17 residues. Germline V CDR1 and CDR2: MNHEY, SVGAGI.

The V call is TRBV12-3 or TRBV12-4, the J call TRBJ2-5; 7 positions match TRBD1. Losses at the gene ends were 6 bases for V and 7 bases for J; bases not matched to a gene: 11. CDR3 length equals 14 residues. The CDR3 coding sequence is TGTGCCAGCAGCCCTGGGACAGACAGTGGGACCCAGTACTTC. This sequence encodes CASSPGTDSGTQYF.

There are many counts of this clonotype. V usage is TRBV20-1 and J usage is TRBJ2-3; 10 nucleotides align to TRBD2. Losses at the gene ends were 0 bases for V and 4 bases for J; bases not matched to a gene: 7. The CDR3 spans 16 residues. The germline V gene encodes CDR1 DFQATT and CDR2 SNEGSKA (reference sequence). The CDR3 protein is CSARDDLAGESDTQYF. The CDR3, as DNA: TGCAGTGCTAGAGATGATCTAGCGGGAGAGTCAGATACGCAGTATTTT.

This clonotype was recorded at least ten times. The rearrangement joins TRBV19 to TRBJ2-1; 14 bases are shared with TRBD2. V gave up 6 bases and J gave up 5 bases; unmatched junction bases: 6. Germline V gives CDR1 LNHDA, CDR2 SQIVND (reference sequence). The CDR3 spans 16 residues. In DNA, the CDR3 is TGTGCCAGTAGCGGACTAGCGGGGGGCTTGAACAATGAGCAGTTCTTC. Protein: CASSGLAGGLNNEQFF. The full variable domain, with the rest looked up from reference TRBV19 and TRBJ2-1, is DGGITQSPKYLFRKEGQNVTLSCEQNLNHDAMYWYRQDPGQGLRLIYYSQIVNDFQKGDIAEGYSVSREKKESFPLTVTSAQKNPTAFYLCASSGLAGGLNNEQFFGPGTRLTVL.

This clonotype has more than one count but fewer than ten. The rearrangement uses TRBV7-6 and TRBJ2-7, with 7 bases fitting TRBD1. Germline V gives CDR1 SGHVS, CDR2 FNYEAQ. This CDR3 has 14 residues. Germline trimming cut 5 bases from V and 2 bases from J; bases unmatched to any gene: 6. For the CDR3, the DNA is TGTGCCAGCAGCCTCGGGACAGCCCCCTACGAGCAGTACTTC. Translating gives CASSLGTAPYEQYF.

This clonotype has only a few counts. This chain connects TRBV12-3 or TRBV12-4 to TRBJ2-7; D gene ambiguous. Deletions cut 6 bases from V and 5 bases from J, with 11 bases between. There are 12 residues in the CDR3. The CDR3 spells CASSWAFHEQYF. DNA for the CDR3: TGTGCCAGCAGCTGGGCGTTCCACGAGCAGTACTTC.

The J gene is TRBJ2-3, the V gene TRBV14; D perhaps matches TRBD2 (6 bases). CDR1 and CDR2 from the germline V gene are SGHDN and FVKESK. This CDR3 has 16 amino acids. With 0 bases removed from V and 4 bases from J, the gap between germline ends came to 14 bases. The CDR3 nucleotides are TGTGCCAGCAGCCAAGAGATGGGGACTTCCCCAGATACGCAGTATTTT. It specifies CASSQEMGTSPDTQYF.

The sample holds a few counts of this clonotype. This rearrangement joins TRBV12-3 or TRBV12-4 to TRBJ2-2, with 8 bases that match TRBD2. V lost 7 bases and J lost 3; bases outside the gene matches: 4. The CDR3 length is 14 residues. The CDR3 bases are TGTGCCAGCAAAGGACTAGCTGACACCGGGGAGCTGTTTTTT. This translates into CASKGLADTGELFF.

The V call is TRBV7-9, the J call TRBJ2-7; 10 bases match TRBD1. J gave up 5 bases and V 1 base, and 2 bases lay outside the gene matches. CDR1 and CDR2 from the germline V gene are SEHNR and FQNEAQ (reference sequence). This CDR3 has 14 amino acids. The CDR3 is CASSLVGTGDEQYF. The CDR3 nucleotides read TGTGCCAGCAGCTTAGTGGGGACAGGGGACGAGCAGTACTTC.

This clonotype was recorded a few times. The V call is TRBV30, the J call TRBJ2-1, with 13 bases lining up with TRBD2. Trimming cost V 5 bases and J 5 bases; bases outside gene matches: 3. CDR3 length: 14 residues. Germline lookup yields CDR1 GTSNPN and CDR2 SVGIG (reference sequence). The CDR3, as DNA: TGTGCCTGGGCCGGACTAGCGGGGGACAATGAGCAGTTCTTC. Protein sequence: CAWAGLAGDNEQFF.

The chain recombines TRBV6-5 with TRBJ2-4; no reliable D call. V dropped 6 bases and J dropped 1 base, with 16 bases sitting between them. CDR1 and CDR2 from the germline V gene are MNHEY and SVGAGI. The CDR3 sequence is 16 residues long. The DNA of the CDR3 is TGTGCCAGCAGCCCGTACAGCCCCTTTGCCAAAAACATTCAGTACTTC. Its protein is CASSPYSPFAKNIQYF.

The gene calls are TRBV7-9 and TRBJ2-5; TRBD2 matches at 9 bases. Trimming at V came to 3 bases and at J to 3 bases, leaving 2 bases not matched to a gene. The CDR3 length is 14 residues. The germline gives CDR1 SEHNR, CDR2 FQNEAQ (reference sequence). In DNA, the CDR3 is TGTGCCAGCAGCTTTTTAGCGGGGGAAGAGACCCAGTACTTC. Its translation is CASSFLAGEETQYF.

The genes are TRBV6-1 and TRBJ2-3, with 9 positions matching TRBD1. The CDR3 runs to 15 residues. Germline V gene lookup returns CDR1 MNHNS and CDR2 SASEGT. The V gene end was trimmed by 2 bases and the J gene end by 5 bases; junction bases not matched to a gene: 5. As DNA, the CDR3 is TGTGCCAGCAGTGAACGGACAGGGGAGGGAGATACGCAGTATTTT. The encoded protein is CASSERTGEGDTQYF.

V gene TRBV29-1 combines with J gene TRBJ2-5; D gene ambiguous. This CDR3 comprises 15 residues. Germline-derived CDR1 and CDR2 are SQVTM and ANQGSEA. The germline V and J ends were trimmed by 4 bases and 5 bases, with 20 bases remaining between them. The CDR3 bases are TGCAGCGTTGCCCAGCCAGGTGATTTCGGGGAGACCCAGTACTTC. Its translation is CSVAQPGDFGETQYF.

This clonotype was recorded a few times. The V and J genes are TRBV5-6 and TRBJ2-5, with no clear D. The CDR3 runs to 14 residues. Germline CDR1 SGHDT, CDR2 YYEEEE. Deletions cut 1 base from V and 4 bases from J, with 11 bases between. CDR3 protein: CASSLPTSGETQYF. In DNA form, the CDR3 reads TGTGCCAGCAGCTTGCCGACCTCGGGAGAGACCCAGTACTTC.

A few counts support this clonotype. The V gene is TRBV5-1, the J gene TRBJ1-1; TRBD1 aligns across 7 bases. V lost 4 bases and J lost 0; bases outside the gene matches: 9. This CDR3 is built from 16 residues. Germline assignment: CDR1 SGHRS and CDR2 YFSETQ. In DNA, the CDR3 is TGCGCCAGCAGCCCCGGGGACAGCCCTTTGAACACTGAAGCTTTCTTT. This translates into CASSPGDSPLNTEAFF. The complete variable domain, with remaining parts taken from reference TRBV5-1 and TRBJ1-1, reads KAGVTQTPRYLIKTRGQQVTLSCSPISGHRSVSWYQQTPGQGLQFLFEYFSETQRNKGNFPGRFSGRQFSNSRSEMNVSTLELGDSALYLCASSPGDSPLNTEAFFGQGTRLTVV.

The chain is built from TRBV10-3 and TRBJ2-1, with D perhaps being TRBD1 or TRBD2 (5 bases each). CDR1 and CDR2 (germline): ENHRY, SYGVKD. The CDR3 totals 15 residues. Trimming removed 1 base at V and 8 bases at J, with 15 bases between. The CDR3 sequence: CAISEYPNRGDEQFF. CDR3 in DNA: TGTGCCATCAGTGAGTACCCCAATAGAGGGGATGAGCAGTTCTTC.

This clonotype turned up a few times. The chain recombines TRBV2 with TRBJ2-5, with 9 bases fitting TRBD1. The CDR3 has 12 residues. Germline values: CDR1 SNHLY, CDR2 FYNNEI. The ends lost 7 bases at V and 5 bases at J; junction bases unmatched: 2. The CDR3 nucleotides read TGTGCCAGCAACAGGGGGCACGAGACCCAGTACTTC. Its protein is CASNRGHETQYF.